These 5 T cell receptor beta chains were all obtained from the same sample, sequenced in a study of esophageal squamous cell carcinoma under preoperative chemotherapy. TCRdb re-called the PCR reads with MiXCR, one entry per CDR3 protein. The sample consists of about 30,000 distinct CDR3 sequences, roughly 50% of them appearing once. Sample time point: before preoperative PTX-NDP chemotherapy. This specimen was taken from a patient given preoperative chemotherapy. These receptors were taken from a human donor with esophageal squamous cell carcinoma. The donor label of this sample is uncertain.

The gene calls are TRBV7-8 and TRBJ2-7; either TRBD1 or TRBD2 may fit D (5 bases each). The germline V and J ends were trimmed by 6 bases and 10 bases, with 25 bases remaining between them. Per germline, CDR1 SGHVS and CDR2 FQNEAQ. The CDR3 extends over 15 amino acids. The CDR3 sequence: CASRRLCTGAEAQYF. The CDR3 DNA is TGTGCCAGCAGAAGACTGTGCACTGGGGCGGAGGCCCAGTACTTC.

In this sample, this clonotype turned up a few times. This chain connects TRBV7-3 to TRBJ2-4, with D possibly being TRBD2 (6 bases). CDR1 and CDR2 from the germline V gene are SGHTA and FQGTGA. The CDR3 runs to 17 residues. Trimming stripped 3 bases from V and 13 bases from J, with 28 bases between. The CDR3 nucleotides read TGTGCCAGCAGCTTCATACCCGGGGGAGGTGACAAAAACACCCAGTACTTC. Translation gives CASSFIPGGGDKNTQYF.

This clonotype was detected many times. The chain has TRBV7-9 and TRBJ2-1; TRBD1 aligns across 10 bases. V gave up 5 bases and J gave up 5 bases; unmatched junction bases: 18. Germline-derived CDR1 and CDR2 are SEHNR and FQNEAQ (reference sequence). There are 19 residues in the CDR3. The chain's CDR3 is CASSIGQGVSGLRNNEQFF. The DNA for the CDR3 is TGTGCCAGCAGCATAGGACAGGGGGTTAGCGGCCTACGAAACAATGAGCAGTTCTTC.

The V call is TRBV6-1, the J call TRBJ2-1, with 7 nucleotides matching TRBD1. Per germline, CDR1 MNHNS and CDR2 SASEGT. V was pared by 5 bases and J by 3 bases, with 10 bases of the junction left unmatched. The CDR3 length is 16 residues. The CDR3 sequence: CASSKWGQPDYNEQFF. The CDR3 nucleotides read TGTGCCAGCAGTAAGTGGGGACAGCCCGACTACAATGAGCAGTTCTTC.

Worth noting for this clonotype: Germline is not matched at one junction end, which may reflect a read error. The chain recombines TRBV27 with TRBJ2-3, with TRBD1 as a possible D gene (5 bases). The CDR3 extends over 15 amino acids. CDR1 and CDR2 from the germline V gene are MNHEY and SMNVEV (reference sequence). The CDR3 DNA sequence: TGTGGCAGCAGTTTGGGGCCATGCGCCACAAATACGCAGTACTTT. Translation gives CGSSLGPCATNTQYF.